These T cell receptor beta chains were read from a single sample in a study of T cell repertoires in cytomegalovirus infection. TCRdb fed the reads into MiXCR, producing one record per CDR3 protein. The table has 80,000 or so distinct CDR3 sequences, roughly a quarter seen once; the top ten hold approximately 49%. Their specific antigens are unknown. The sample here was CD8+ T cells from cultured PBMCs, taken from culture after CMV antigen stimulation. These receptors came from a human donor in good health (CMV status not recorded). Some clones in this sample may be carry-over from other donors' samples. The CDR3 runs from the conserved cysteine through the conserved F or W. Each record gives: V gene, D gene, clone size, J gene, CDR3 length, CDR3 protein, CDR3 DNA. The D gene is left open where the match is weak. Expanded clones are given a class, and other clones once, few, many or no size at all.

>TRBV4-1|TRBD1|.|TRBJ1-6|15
CASSQLDRAGSPLHF
TGTGCCAGCAGCCAACTGGACAGGGCTGGGTCACCCCTCCACTTT
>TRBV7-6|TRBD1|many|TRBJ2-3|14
CASSLGRGQDTQYF
TGTGCCAGCAGCTTAGGCAGGGGGCAAGATACGCAGTATTTT
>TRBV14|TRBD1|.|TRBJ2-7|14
CASSLTGGVYEQYF
TGTGCCAGCAGCTTGACAGGGGGCGTCTACGAGCAGTACTTC
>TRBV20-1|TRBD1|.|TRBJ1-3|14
CSARQGATGNTIYF
TGCAGTGCCAGACAGGGGGCGACTGGAAACACCATATATTTT
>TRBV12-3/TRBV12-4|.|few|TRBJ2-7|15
CASSFGQGRSYEQYF
TGTGCCAGCAGTTTCGGGCAGGGGAGATCCTACGAGCAGTACTTC
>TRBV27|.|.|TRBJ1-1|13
CASKETLNTEAFF
TGTGCCAGCAAAGAAACCTTGAACACTGAAGCTTTCTTT
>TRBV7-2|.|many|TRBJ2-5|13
CASSLNRAETQYF
TGTGCCAGCAGCTTGAACAGGGCTGAGACCCAGTACTTC
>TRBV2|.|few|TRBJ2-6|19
CASSAEGTGMSSGANVLTF
TGTGCCAGCAGTGCGGAAGGCACAGGAATGAGCTCTGGGGCCAACGTCCTGACTTTC
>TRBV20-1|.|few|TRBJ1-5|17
CSARDKLAGNSNQPQHF
TGCAGTGCTAGAGATAAGTTGGCAGGTAATAGCAATCAGCCCCAGCATTTT
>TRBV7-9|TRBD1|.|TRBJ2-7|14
CASSSGQSSYEQYF
TGTGCCAGCAGCTCGGGACAGAGCTCCTACGAGCAGTACTTC
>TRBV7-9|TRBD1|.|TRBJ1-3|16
CASSIRTGIIGNTIYF
TGTGCCAGCAGCATTCGGACAGGGATCATCGGAAACACCATATATTTT
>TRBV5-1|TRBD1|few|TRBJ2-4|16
CASSSRQGEGKNIQYF
TGCGCCAGCAGCTCAAGACAGGGAGAGGGCAAAAACATTCAGTACTTC
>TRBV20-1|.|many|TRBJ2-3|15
CSAEGDLSLPDTQYF
TGCAGTGCTGAGGGGGACCTCTCCTTGCCAGATACGCAGTATTTT
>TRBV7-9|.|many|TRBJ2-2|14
CASSLSRNTGELFF
TGTGCCAGCAGCTTAAGCAGGAACACCGGGGAGCTGTTTTTT
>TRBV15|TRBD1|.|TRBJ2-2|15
CATSSRGPGTGELFF
TGTGCCACCAGCAGCAGGGGGCCCGGCACCGGGGAGCTGTTTTTT
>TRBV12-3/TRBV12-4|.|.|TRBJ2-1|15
CASSPDISSYNEQFF
TGTGCCAGCAGTCCCGACATTAGCTCCTACAATGAGCAGTTCTTC
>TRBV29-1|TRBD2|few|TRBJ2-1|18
CSVEGLAGRKSSYNEQFF
TGCAGCGTTGAGGGACTAGCGGGGCGTAAAAGCTCCTACAATGAGCAGTTCTTC
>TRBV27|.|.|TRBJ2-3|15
CASSPRGRGTDTQYF
TGTGCCAGCAGCCCCCGGGGCAGGGGCACAGATACGCAGTATTTT
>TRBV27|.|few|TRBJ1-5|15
CASSLVGNSNQPQHF
TGTGCCAGCAGTTTAGTGGGGAATAGCAATCAGCCCCAGCATTTT
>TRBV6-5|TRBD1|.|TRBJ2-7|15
CASSYGSGGNYEQYF
TGTGCCAGCAGTTACGGCTCAGGGGGAAACTACGAGCAGTACTTC
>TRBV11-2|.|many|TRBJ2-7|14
CASSFYLDSYEQYF
TGTGCCAGCAGCTTTTATTTGGACAGCTACGAGCAGTACTTC
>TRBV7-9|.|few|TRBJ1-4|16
CASSLVREALNEKLFF
TGTGCCAGCAGCTTAGTTCGGGAGGCGCTTAATGAAAAACTGTTTTTT
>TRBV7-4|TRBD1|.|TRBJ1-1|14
CASRTTGAGTEALF
TGTGCCAGCAGAACGACAGGGGCTGGAACTGAAGCTCTCTTT
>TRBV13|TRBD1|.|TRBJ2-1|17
CASSLGLGQGRKNEQFF
TGTGCCAGCAGCTTAGGCCTAGGACAGGGTAGGAAGAATGAGCAGTTCTTC
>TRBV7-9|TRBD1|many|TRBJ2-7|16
CASSREPGQASYEQYF
TGTGCCAGCAGCCGCGAACCGGGACAGGCGTCCTACGAGCAGTACTTC
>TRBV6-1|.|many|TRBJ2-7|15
CASSEALSAPYEQYF
TGTGCCAGCAGTGAGGCCCTATCGGCACCCTACGAGCAGTACTTC
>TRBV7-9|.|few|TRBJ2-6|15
CASSPIFSGANVLTF
TGTGCCAGCAGCCCAATTTTCTCTGGGGCCAACGTCCTGACTTTC